This is a list of T cell receptor beta chains from one sample in a study of Graves' ophthalmopathy and Graves' hyperthyroidism. TCRdb re-analysed the multiplex PCR reads in MiXCR, keeping a single row per CDR3 protein. The sample has about 620,000 distinct CDR3 sequences, over 20% seen once. Specimen: peripheral blood. These receptors all come from a woman under 30 with stable Graves' hyperthyroidism. Some clones in this sample may be carry-over from other donors' samples. CDR3s include the opening cysteine and the closing phenylalanine or tryptophan. The D gene is left open where the match is weak. The size entry is marked missing in some rows and otherwise reads once, few, many or a size class.

clone size	J gene	V gene	D gene	CDR3 DNA	CDR3 protein
many	TRBJ1-1	TRBV7-3	-	TGTGCCAGCAGCGCTACACAGAACACTGAAGCTTTCTTT	CASSATQNTEAFF
many	TRBJ2-2	TRBV12-3/TRBV12-4	-	TGTGCCAGCAGTTTAGCGGGGGATCACGGGGAGCTGTTTTTT	CASSLAGDHGELFF
many	TRBJ2-5	TRBV6-5	TRBD2	TGTGCCAGCAGTTACGGGCGGGGGGGCGCGCAGACCCAGTACTTC	CASSYGRGGAQTQYF
many	TRBJ1-2	TRBV27	-	TGTGCCAGCAGTAGAAAATCTAACTATGGCTACACCTTC	CASSRKSNYGYTF
many	TRBJ2-2	TRBV7-2	TRBD1	TGTGCCACCAGACAGGGTAGGGCCACCGGGGAGCTGTTTTTT	CATRQGRATGELFF
-	TRBJ2-7	TRBV2	-	TGTGCCAGCACCCAAGGAGGAGGGTTGGGCTACGAGCAGTACTTC	CASTQGGGLGYEQYF
many	TRBJ1-1	TRBV6-2/TRBV6-3	TRBD1	TGTGCCAGCAGCCCCCAGGGGGGCCGAGCTTTCTTT	CASSPQGGRAFF
once	TRBJ2-7	TRBV12-3/TRBV12-4	TRBD1	TGTGCCAGCAGTCCTACAGGGGGCATCTCCTACGAGCAGTACTTC	CASSPTGGISYEQYF
many	TRBJ1-2	TRBV2	-	TGTGCCAGCAGTTACGGAAACTATGGCTACACCTTC	CASSYGNYGYTF
few	TRBJ1-1	TRBV25-1	-	TGTGCCAGCAGTGACCCCCACGGTCCAGGGGCTTTCACTGAAGCTTTCTTT	CASSDPHGPGAFTEAFF
many	TRBJ2-7	TRBV20-1	-	TGCAGTGCCACCGGGACATACTACGAGCAGTACTTC	CSATGTYYEQYF
many	TRBJ2-1	TRBV2	-	TGTGCCAGCAGTGAAGCAAGCTCCGTCCATGAGCAGTTCTTC	CASSEASSVHEQFF
many	TRBJ2-5	TRBV28	TRBD1	TGTGCCAGCAGCCTAGGGACAGGGGGCATCGAGACCCAGTACTTC	CASSLGTGGIETQYF
many	TRBJ2-3	TRBV28	TRBD2	TGTGCCAGCAGAAACGAGCGGGATCCTACAGATACGCAGTATTTT	CASRNERDPTDTQYF
many	TRBJ1-1	TRBV15	-	TGTGCCACCAGCAGAGAACGGGGGGGCCTGGGGACTGAAGCTTTCTTT	CATSRERGGLGTEAFF
-	TRBJ2-7	TRBV28	TRBD2	TGTGCCAGCAGTCGTCCGGGACTAGCGGGAGAGACGGACGAGCAGTACTTC	CASSRPGLAGETDEQYF
many	TRBJ1-2	TRBV20-1	TRBD1	TGCAGTGCCACGGACAGGGTGGACTATGGCTACACCTTC	CSATDRVDYGYTF
many	TRBJ1-1	TRBV12-3/TRBV12-4	-	TGTGCCAGCAGCGGAGAGAACACTGAAGCTTTCTTT	CASSGENTEAFF
once	TRBJ1-2	TRBV6-1	-	TGTGCCAGCAGAGGACTGATGAGCTATGGCTACACCTTC	CASRGLMSYGYTF
few	TRBJ2-7	TRBV20-1	TRBD2	TGCAGTGCTAGAGAGCAGCGGGACTACGAGCAGTACTTC	CSAREQRDYEQYF
-	TRBJ1-5	TRBV28	-	TGTGCCAGCAGTTTATTCGGAATCAGGCAGCCCCAGCATTTT	CASSLFGIRQPQHF
many	TRBJ1-5	TRBV12-3/TRBV12-4	-	TGTGCCAGCAGTTTCAAAGGCCTTTCCCAGCCCCAGCATTTT	CASSFKGLSQPQHF
few	TRBJ2-2	TRBV2	-	TGTGCCAGCGGGGTGATGGACGGGGAGCTGTTTTTT	CASGVMDGELFF
many	TRBJ1-5	TRBV11-2	-	TGTGCCAGCAGCTTAGAGGCGGAACCGAATCAGCCCCAGCATTTT	CASSLEAEPNQPQHF
many	TRBJ1-1	TRBV29-1	-	TGCAGCGCCGTTGACAGATTGAACACTGAAGCTTTCTTT	CSAVDRLNTEAFF
-	TRBJ1-3	TRBV12-3/TRBV12-4	-	TGTGCCAGCAGTTTCCCCAGTCGGGGGCCGGGGGCAGCCGGAAACACCGTATATTTT	CASSFPSRGPGAAGNTVYF
many	TRBJ1-1	TRBV7-2	-	TGTGCCAGCAGGTCGGTGACTGAAGCTTTCTTT	CASRSVTEAFF
many	TRBJ2-5	TRBV6-1	-	TGTGCCAGCAGTACAAGGACGCCTAAAATGGGGGAGACCCAGTACTTC	CASSTRTPKMGETQYF
many	TRBJ2-7	TRBV19	TRBD2	TGTGCCAGTAGTATAGCGGGACTAGCGGGAGTTCCTTCTTCCTACGAGCAGTACTTC	CASSIAGLAGVPSSYEQYF
many	TRBJ1-5	TRBV4-1	-	TGCGCCAGCAGCCAAGAAAGGCCGACGGGCAATCAGCCCCAGCATTTT	CASSQERPTGNQPQHF
-	TRBJ2-5	TRBV2	-	TGTGCCACCTATGGGGGACTTGGAGAGACCCAGTACTTC	CATYGGLGETQYF
few	TRBJ2-4	TRBV20-1	TRBD1	TGCAGAGCCCGGACAGGGGGCCCCTTCGACAAAAACATTAAGTACTTC	CRARTGGPFDKNIKYF